A selection of T cell receptor beta chains follows, all from one sample in a study of human T cells and chemical hapten exposure. TCRdb analysed the RACE reads with MiXCR anew, one entry per CDR3 protein. The sample includes 150,000 to 200,000 distinct CDR3 sequences, roughly 26% of them seen just once. Source: whole blood, taken in connection with sensitization to the hapten diphenylcyclopropenone (DPC). The receptors here all came from a woman younger than 35 with alopecia areata. Some clones in this sample may be carry-over from other donors' samples. CDR3s include the opening cysteine and the closing phenylalanine or tryptophan. The D gene is left open where the match is weak. Rows give clone size only sometimes, using once, few, many, or a class for an expanded clone.

length	D	J	V	size	DNA	CDR3
14	NA	TRBJ2-7	TRBV4-2	few	TGTGCCAGCAGCCAGGGGGACGGCCTTCCCGGGCAGTACTTC	CASSQGDGLPGQYF
16	TRBD2	TRBJ2-5	TRBV4-1	few	TGCGCCAGCAGCGCCATAACTAGCGGGAGTGGCGAGACCCAGTACTTC	CASSAITSGSGETQYF
15	NA	TRBJ2-7	TRBV4-1	many	TGCGCCAGCAGCCAAGTTTATCAGCCGTACTACGAGCAGTACTTC	CASSQVYQPYYEQYF
15	NA	TRBJ1-2	TRBV3-1	NA	TGTGCCAGCAGCCTTACTGGGACTTCGAACTATGGCTACACCTTC	CASSLTGTSNYGYTF
13	NA	TRBJ2-1	TRBV7-2	NA	TGTGCCAGCAGCTCGAGGGGAGACAATGAGCAGTTCTTC	CASSSRGDNEQFF
13	NA	TRBJ1-5	TRBV7-2	NA	TGTGCCAGCAGCTATCGATTGAATCAGCCCCAGCATTTT	CASSYRLNQPQHF
15	NA	TRBJ2-5	TRBV5-1	NA	TGCGCCAGCAGCCCCTTAGTAGCGAAACAAGAGACCCAGTACTTC	CASSPLVAKQETQYF
13	NA	TRBJ2-7	TRBV7-2	NA	TGTGCCAGCAGCTTAATAGCGGAGGGGGAGCAGTACTTC	CASSLIAEGEQYF
13	TRBD1	TRBJ2-1	TRBV10-3	many	TGTGCCTCCCGGGACAGGGCCTACAATGAGCAGTTCTTC	CASRDRAYNEQFF
16	NA	TRBJ1-6	TRBV9	NA	TGTGCCAGCAGCGTAGGGGGCAGCCAGGCGGGATCACCCCTCCACTTT	CASSVGGSQAGSPLHF
16	TRBD2	TRBJ2-7	TRBV7-2	NA	TGTGCCAGCAGCCCACTAGCGGGAGGTCCAGTTTACGAGCAGTACTTC	CASSPLAGGPVYEQYF
14	NA	TRBJ1-3	TRBV4-1	NA	TGCGCCAGCAGCCAACTGGCAGTTGGAAACACCATATATTTT	CASSQLAVGNTIYF
16	NA	TRBJ2-7	TRBV9	NA	TGTGCCAGCAGCCCCCGCCCCTCACAGACATTCTACGAGCAGTACTTC	CASSPRPSQTFYEQYF
12	NA	TRBJ2-1	TRBV9	many	TGTGCCAGCAGCGTCCAGGGATCTGAGCAGTTCTTC	CASSVQGSEQFF
16	NA	TRBJ2-2	TRBV9	NA	TGTGCCAGCAGCGTTAGGGGAATTGCGAACACCGGGGAGCTGTTTTTT	CASSVRGIANTGELFF
15	TRBD2	TRBJ2-5	TRBV9	many	TGTGCCAGCAGCACACGGGGGGACTTCCAAGAGACCCAGTACTTC	CASSTRGDFQETQYF
15	NA	TRBJ2-3	TRBV7-9	NA	TGTGCCAGCAGCCCTAGGTCAGAAAACCCAGATACGCAGTATTTT	CASSPRSENPDTQYF
14	NA	TRBJ2-3	TRBV7-9	few	TGTGCCAGCAGTCGGGACGGAAACACAGATACGCAGTATTTT	CASSRDGNTDTQYF
12	NA	TRBJ1-1	TRBV7-9	few	TGTGCCAGCAGCTTCCGGCCTTACGAAGCTTTCTTT	CASSFRPYEAFF
14	NA	TRBJ2-7	TRBV20-1	NA	TGCAGTGCGCCCACTTCAGGGAAAGCCTACGAGCAGTACTTC	CSAPTSGKAYEQYF
13	NA	TRBJ1-1	TRBV12-3/TRBV12-4	many	TGTGCCAGCAGTTCACAGGGATACACTGAAGCTTTCTTT	CASSSQGYTEAFF
17	NA	TRBJ1-6	TRBV20-1	few	TGCAGTGCTAGAGATCACGGGGCTAGCTCCTATAATTCACCCCTCCACTTT	CSARDHGASSYNSPLHF
14	NA	TRBJ2-1	TRBV29-1	NA	TGCAGCTCAGAAGGGCAGGGCTCCTACAATGAGCAGTTCTTC	CSSEGQGSYNEQFF
11	NA	TRBJ1-1	TRBV20-1	NA	TGCAGTGCAACAGGGCACACTGAAGCTTTCTTT	CSATGHTEAFF
16	NA	TRBJ1-1	TRBV20-1	NA	TGCAGTGCCCCCAATCGAAGGGTAGGCATGAACACTGAAGCTTTCTTT	CSAPNRRVGMNTEAFF
15	NA	TRBJ1-4	TRBV5-8	NA	TGTGCCAGCAGCCGGCGACGGATAACTAATGAAAAACTGTTTTTT	CASSRRRITNEKLFF
13	NA	TRBJ1-1	TRBV6-2/TRBV6-3	NA	TGTGCCAGCAGTGACCCTTTCACGATGTCAGCTTTCTTT	CASSDPFTMSAFF
14	NA	TRBJ2-7	TRBV6-2/TRBV6-3	few	TGTGCCAGCAGGCCAACGGGAAAATCTTACGAGCAGTACTTC	CASRPTGKSYEQYF
16	TRBD2	TRBJ2-1	TRBV10-3	NA	TGTGCCATCAGTGAGTTCCCACTAGCGGGACCGAATGAGCAGTTCTTC	CAISEFPLAGPNEQFF
15	TRBD1	TRBJ1-1	TRBV28	few	TGTGCCAGCAGCCCCGGGGACAGGATAAACACTGAAGCTTTCTTT	CASSPGDRINTEAFF
13	NA	TRBJ1-6	TRBV4-3	once	TGCACCAGCAGCCAAGATCGGAGTTCACCCCTCCACTTT	CTSSQDRSSPLHF
13	NA	TRBJ2-1	TRBV10-2	few	TGCGCCAGCAAATCAGCAGGAAAGGAGGCTGGGTTCTTC	CASKSAGKEAGFF
13	TRBD2	TRBJ2-7	TRBV20-1	NA	TGCAGTGCTTACGGGGGGGGCCCTATGAAGCAGTACTTC	CSAYGGGPMKQYF
17	TRBD2	TRBJ2-2	TRBV9	NA	TGTGCCAGCAGCGTCCTGGGACTAGCGGGAGGAGTCGGGGAGCTGTTTTTT	CASSVLGLAGGVGELFF
13	TRBD2	TRBJ2-3	TRBV27	NA	TGTGCCAGCAGTTTCGAGCGGGGGCATACGCAGTATTTT	CASSFERGHTQYF
14	NA	TRBJ2-6	TRBV20-1	NA	TGCAGTGCTAGAGTAATCTCTGGGGCCAACGTCCTGACTTTC	CSARVISGANVLTF
13	NA	TRBJ1-6	TRBV10-3	many	TGTGCCATCACCGGACAGACTAATTCACCCCTCCACTTT	CAITGQTNSPLHF
12	NA	TRBJ2-1	TRBV2	NA	TGTGCCAGCAGCGTTGGGAGTCCCGAGCAGTTCTTC	CASSVGSPEQFF
15	NA	TRBJ2-1	TRBV27	few	TGTGCCAGCAGTTTAGGGTGGGGGCCCCTGGGTGAGCAGTTCTTC	CASSLGWGPLGEQFF
13	NA	TRBJ2-4	TRBV19	NA	TGTGCCAGTAGTCTGTCAACGGCTGACATTCAGTACTTC	CASSLSTADIQYF
13	NA	TRBJ1-1	TRBV18	NA	TGTGCCAGCTCACCACAAGAGGGCACTGAAGCTTTCTTT	CASSPQEGTEAFF
16	NA	TRBJ2-1	TRBV4-1	NA	TGCGCCAGCAGCCTGGCCGGGACACTCAACCACAATGAGCAGTTCTTC	CASSLAGTLNHNEQFF
14	TRBD1	TRBJ2-1	TRBV6-5	NA	TGTGCCAGCAGTTACCCCGGGACAGCAGATGAGCAGTTCTTC	CASSYPGTADEQFF
16	TRBD1	TRBJ1-3	TRBV4-3	few	TGCGCCAGCAGCCGCGTACCAGGGACAGGGGAAAACACCATATATTTT	CASSRVPGTGENTIYF
15	TRBD2	TRBJ2-1	TRBV20-1	NA	TGCAGTGCCCCAATCGGGACTAGCGGGTACAATGAGCAGTTCTTC	CSAPIGTSGYNEQFF
14	NA	TRBJ2-3	TRBV7-6	NA	TGTGCCAGCAGCTTAGTATCGGGGGCGAATACGCAGTATTTT	CASSLVSGANTQYF
13	NA	TRBJ1-2	TRBV7-3	NA	TGTGCCAGCAGCTTAAAAGCTAACTATGGCTACACCTTC	CASSLKANYGYTF
14	NA	TRBJ1-3	TRBV9	NA	TGTGCCAGCAGCGGGAGAGACTCTGGAAACACCATATATTTT	CASSGRDSGNTIYF
12	NA	TRBJ2-3	TRBV4-1	NA	TGCGCCAGCAGCCACGCTGCGGGTACGCAGTATTTT	CASSHAAGTQYF
13	NA	TRBJ2-1	TRBV10-2	NA	TGCGCCAGCGCCCCCGTACTAGTTGACGAGCAGTTCTTC	CASAPVLVDEQFF
14	TRBD2	TRBJ2-7	TRBV6-6	few	TGTGCCAGCAGCACGAGCGGGAGCTCCTACGAGCAGTACTTC	CASSTSGSSYEQYF
13	NA	TRBJ1-1	TRBV6-1	NA	TGTGCCAGCAGTGACTACGCCCCGCCTGAAGCTTTCTTT	CASSDYAPPEAFF
18	TRBD2	TRBJ2-3	TRBV6-5	few	TGTGCCAGCAGTTACGATGGATGGGGCGGGAGCTCGTCCGATACGCAGTATTTT	CASSYDGWGGSSSDTQYF
16	TRBD1	TRBJ1-2	TRBV6-5	few	TGTGCCAGCAGAGCCTGGACAGGGGACGCCGGGCTTGGCTACACCTTC	CASRAWTGDAGLGYTF
16	TRBD1	TRBJ1-2	TRBV4-1	NA	TGCGCCAGCAGCCAAGAGGTTCTGGGACAGTTGAGTGGCTACACCTTC	CASSQEVLGQLSGYTF